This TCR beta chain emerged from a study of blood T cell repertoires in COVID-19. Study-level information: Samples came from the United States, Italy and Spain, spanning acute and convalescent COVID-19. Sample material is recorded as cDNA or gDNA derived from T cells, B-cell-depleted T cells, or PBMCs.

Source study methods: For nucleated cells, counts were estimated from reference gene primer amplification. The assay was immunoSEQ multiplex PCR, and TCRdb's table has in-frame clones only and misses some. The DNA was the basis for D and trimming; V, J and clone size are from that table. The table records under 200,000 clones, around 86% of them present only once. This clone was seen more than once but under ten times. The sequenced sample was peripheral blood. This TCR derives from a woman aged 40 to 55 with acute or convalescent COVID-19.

CDR3 region: CASSLSGANVLTF. The DNA for the CDR3 is TGTGCCAGCAGCCTCTCTGGGGCCAACGTCCTGACTTTC. The chain joins TRBV11-2 to TRBJ2-6; D not resolved. Looked up from germline, CDR1 is SGHAT and CDR2 is FQNNGV. CDR3 length: 13 residues. V gave up 5 bases and J gave up 0 bases, with 2 bases separating them.